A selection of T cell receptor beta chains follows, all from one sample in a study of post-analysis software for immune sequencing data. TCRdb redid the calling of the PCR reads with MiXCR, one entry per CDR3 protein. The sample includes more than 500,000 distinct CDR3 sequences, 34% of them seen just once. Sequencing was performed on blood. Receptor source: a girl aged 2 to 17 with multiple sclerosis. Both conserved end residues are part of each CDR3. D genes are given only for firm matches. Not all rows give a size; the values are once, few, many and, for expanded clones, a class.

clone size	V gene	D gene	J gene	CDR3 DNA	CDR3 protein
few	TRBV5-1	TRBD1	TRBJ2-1	TGCGCCAGCAAACATCCATTGGACAGGATATACAATGAGCAGTTCTTC	CASKHPLDRIYNEQFF
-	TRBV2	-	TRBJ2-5	TGTGCCAGCAGTGGCGGGACCCCCCAAGAGACCCAGTACTTC	CASSGGTPQETQYF
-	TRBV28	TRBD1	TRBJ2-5	TGTGCCAGCACAACGAGGACAGGGGGGCAAGAGACCCAGTACTTC	CASTTRTGGQETQYF
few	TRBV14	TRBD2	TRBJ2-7	TGTGCCAGCAGTCTGCGGGGGGGAAGCTCCTACGAGCAGTACTTC	CASSLRGGSSYEQYF
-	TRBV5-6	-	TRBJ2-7	TGTGCCAGCAGCTTGGGGATCCTCTACGAGCAGTACTTC	CASSLGILYEQYF
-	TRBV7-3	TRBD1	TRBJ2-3	TGTGCCAGCAGCTTAATGAGACAGGGTCGCGGTGATACGCAGTATTTT	CASSLMRQGRGDTQYF
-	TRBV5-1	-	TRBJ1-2	TGCGCCAGCAGCTGGGGGATTGACGGGTCCCGCTATGGCTACACCTTC	CASSWGIDGSRYGYTF
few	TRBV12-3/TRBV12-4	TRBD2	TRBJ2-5	TGTGCCAGCGGCCGACGGGGGGGCCGAGAGACCCAGTACTTC	CASGRRGGRETQYF
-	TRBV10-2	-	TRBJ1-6	TGCGCCAGCAGTGAGTCGTTAGGGAGCTCCTATAATTCACCCCTCCACTTT	CASSESLGSSYNSPLHF
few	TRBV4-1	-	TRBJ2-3	TGCGCCAGCAGCCAAGGTTCTGGGGGCACAGATACGCAGTATTTT	CASSQGSGGTDTQYF
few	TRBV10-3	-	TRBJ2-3	TGTGCCATCAGTGAGTCGAAGGTCAGGGCGGTAGATACGCAGTATTTT	CAISESKVRAVDTQYF
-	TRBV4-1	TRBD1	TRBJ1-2	TGCGCCAGCAGCCAACCTGCCTTGGACAGGGGATATGGCTACACCTTC	CASSQPALDRGYGYTF
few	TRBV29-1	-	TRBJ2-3	TGCAGCGTTGAAGGCCGACGGGTCGATGGGCGCACAGATACGCAGTATTTT	CSVEGRRVDGRTDTQYF
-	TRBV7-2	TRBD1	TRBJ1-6	TGTGCCAGCAGCTCACGGACAGGTAGCAATTCACCCCTCCACTTT	CASSSRTGSNSPLHF
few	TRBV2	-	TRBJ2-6	TGTGCCAGCAATCCTCCGCAGGTTCCCTCTGGGGCCAACGTCCTGACTTTC	CASNPPQVPSGANVLTF
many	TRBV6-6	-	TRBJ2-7	TGTGCCAGCAGTCACGGAGACTACGAGCAGTACTTC	CASSHGDYEQYF
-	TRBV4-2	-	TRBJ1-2	TGTGCCAGCAGCCAAGATCGACACCACCTTTCCGGCTACACCTTC	CASSQDRHHLSGYTF
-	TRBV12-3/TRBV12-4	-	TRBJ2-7	TGTGCCAGCAGCCCGGGACTTCAGAACTATCCGCCCTACGAGCAGTACTTC	CASSPGLQNYPPYEQYF